The 27 T cell receptor beta chains presented below share a single source sample, sequenced in a study of PD-1 blockade in classical Hodgkin lymphoma. Assay: immunoSEQ multiplex PCR; the TCRdb copy retains only in-frame clones and omits some. Altogether approximately 50,000 clones are present, approximately 90% being singletons, with the ten largest covering more than 5%. With no exception, relapse followed autologous stem cell transplantation in all patients, and brentuximab vedotin exposure varied. Sequencing used peripheral blood mononuclear cells (PBMCs), obtained before the second cycle of nivolumab. The source of these receptors is a human donor with classical Hodgkin lymphoma.

The chain is built from TRBV28 and TRBJ1-5, with 9 bases fitting TRBD1. The CDR3 is 17 amino acids. Trimming cost V 6 bases and J 0 bases; bases outside gene matches: 9. Germline loops: CDR1 MDHEN, CDR2 SYDVKM. CDR3 in DNA: TGTGCCAGCAGAAAGCCGGGACAGGGTTATAGCAATCAGCCCCAGCATTTT. It specifies CASRKPGQGYSNQPQHF.

This clone was picked up a small number of times. The rearrangement joins TRBV6-6 to TRBJ1-1; the D is unclear. The CDR3 has 16 residues. Germline V CDR1 and CDR2: MNHNY, SVGAGI (reference sequence). Trimming took off 2 bases at V and 1 base at J, with 14 bases between the two ends. The CDR3 loop is CASSYHPKAGNTEAFF. In DNA, the CDR3 is TGTGCCAGCAGTTACCACCCTAAGGCTGGGAACACTGAAGCTTTCTTT.

This chain connects TRBV9 to TRBJ1-1, with D unresolved. Germline V gives CDR1 SGDLS, CDR2 YYNGEE. The germline V and J ends were trimmed by 4 bases and 3 bases, with 7 bases remaining between them. The CDR3 has 12 amino acids. DNA of the CDR3: TGTGCCAGCAGCCCCCAAGACACTGAAGCTTTCTTT. It encodes CASSPQDTEAFF.

The chain joins TRBV7-9 to TRBJ2-6; D might be TRBD1 (5 bases). Trimming shortened V by 1 base and J by 1 base, and 8 bases separated the two germline ends. The CDR3 runs to 16 residues. Looked up from germline, CDR1 is SEHNR and CDR2 is FQNEAQ (reference sequence). The CDR3 spells CASSLEGLSGANVLTF. The CDR3 DNA is TGTGCCAGCAGCTTAGAGGGGTTGTCTGGGGCCAACGTCCTGACTTTC.

This chain links TRBV28 with TRBJ1-2, with 12 bases lining up with TRBD1. The J segment lost 4 bases and the V segment lost 3 bases, leaving 3 bases of the junction unmatched. Germline CDR1 and CDR2: MDHEN and SYDVKM. The CDR3 length is 15 residues. The CDR3 region has the DNA TGTGCCAGCAGTTTCCGGGACAGGGGGCGCTATGGCTACACCTTC. Translation gives CASSFRDRGRYGYTF.

This clone was found a few times. The genes are TRBV5-1 and TRBJ2-5, with D tentatively TRBD2 (7 bases). V lost 2 bases to trimming and J lost 5 bases, with 16 bases between them. CDR1 is SGHRS and CDR2 is YFSETQ in the germline V gene. The CDR3 is 15 amino acids. In DNA, the CDR3 is TGCGCCAGCAGCTTTAGGGGGGGCTACGGGGAGACCCAGTACTTC. This gives the protein CASSFRGGYGETQYF.

The V gene is TRBV4-1, the J gene TRBJ1-2; possibly TRBD1 for D (5 bases). The CDR3 is 14 residues long. Trimming shortened V by 3 bases and J by 8 bases, and 16 bases separated the two germline ends. Germline assignment: CDR1 MGHRA and CDR2 YSYEKL. CDR3 protein: CASSQDDSLNGYTF. CDR3 nucleotide sequence: TGCGCCAGCAGCCAGGACGACAGCCTAAACGGCTACACCTTC.

The chain carries TRBV28 and TRBJ2-7; D may correspond to TRBD1 or TRBD2 (5 bases each). CDR1 is MDHEN and CDR2 is SYDVKM in the germline V gene. The CDR3 totals 16 residues. V was trimmed by 4 bases and J by 5 bases, leaving 21 bases between them. This chain's CDR3 is CASSYLSGTQPNEQYF. The CDR3 region has the DNA TGTGCCAGCAGTTACCTCTCCGGGACCCAACCCAACGAGCAGTACTTC.

This chain links TRBV27 with TRBJ1-4, with TRBD1 as a possible D gene (6 bases). The CDR3 covers 16 residues. V was shortened by 8 bases and J by 5 bases, with 21 bases between the two germline ends. CDR1 MNHEY and CDR2 SMNVEV come from the germline V gene (reference sequence). The CDR3: CASSQDRLGWNEKLFF. The CDR3 DNA is TGTGCCAGCTCCCAGGACAGACTCGGTTGGAATGAAAAACTGTTTTTT.

The genes are TRBV6-1 and TRBJ1-1; 8 bases align to TRBD1. This CDR3 contains 12 residues. Germline trimming cut 3 bases from V and 13 bases from J; bases unmatched to any gene: 7. Per the germline V gene, CDR1 is MNHNS and CDR2 is SASEGT. The CDR3 DNA follows: TGTGCCAGCAGTGATTCAGGACAGGGAGGTTTCTTT. Translated: CASSDSGQGGFF.

V is TRBV5-1 and J is TRBJ2-1, with D unclear. V was clipped by 4 bases and J by 6 bases, with 11 bases between them. CDR3 length: 13 amino acids. CDR1 SGHRS and CDR2 YFSETQ come from the germline V gene. The CDR3 region has the DNA TGCGCCAGCAGCCCCTTACCCGGCAATGAGCAGTTCTTC. It is translated as CASSPLPGNEQFF.

The J gene is TRBJ1-6, the V gene TRBV6-1; the D is unclear. Between the trimmed V and J ends, which lost 7 bases and 10 bases, there was a span of 17 bases. CDR1 MNHNS and CDR2 SASEGT come from the germline V gene. The CDR3 covers 14 residues. CDR3 in amino acids: CASTIDTRGSPLHF. The CDR3 DNA sequence: TGTGCCAGCACTATTGACACCCGGGGATCACCCCTCCACTTT.

This chain connects TRBV28 to TRBJ2-2; D gene uncertain. The germline V gene has CDR1 MDHEN and CDR2 SYDVKM. Trimming removed 10 bases from V and 6 bases from J, with 9 bases in between. This CDR3 is built from 11 residues. The CDR3 DNA reads TGTGCCATCCAACTCGCCGGGGAGCTGTTTTTT. Its translation: CAIQLAGELFF.

V and J are TRBV4-2 and TRBJ1-2; the match to TRBD1 covers 8 bases. From germline, CDR1 is LGHNA and CDR2 YNFKEQ. J was trimmed by 3 bases and V by 0 bases; bases with no gene match: 12. The CDR3 is 18 amino acids. Written as DNA, the CDR3 is TGTGCCAGCAGCCAAGAAAGAGTCGGAAACAGGGGGGACTATGGCTACACCTTC. Translated, it gives CASSQERVGNRGDYGYTF.

This clone was found a few times. V gene TRBV6-6 combines with J gene TRBJ2-1, with 8 bases matching TRBD2. Germline CDR1 is MNHNY and CDR2 is SVGAGI (reference sequence). The CDR3 contains 15 residues. The trim removed 4 bases at V and 3 bases at J, leaving 5 bases unmatched. CDR3 coding DNA: TGTGCCAGCAGTTGGGGACTAGGTCTCTACAATGAGCAGTTCTTC. It codes for CASSWGLGLYNEQFF.

CDR3 in DNA: TGTGCCAGCAGCCAGCGAGCGGGGGACCTACCCCCTAATGAGCAGTTCTTC. Its translation: CASSQRAGDLPPNEQFF. This sequence joins TRBV5-6 and TRBJ2-1; 8 bases are a match to TRBD2. Trimming took 4 bases from V and 7 from J; bases not matched to a gene: 16. Per germline, CDR1 SGHDT and CDR2 YYEEEE. The CDR3 is made up of 17 amino acids.

The V and J genes are TRBV2 and TRBJ2-7, with D possibly being TRBD1 (5 bases). The CDR3 runs 12 residues. Trimming took off 6 bases at V and 6 bases at J, with 12 bases between the two ends. CDR1 SNHLY and CDR2 FYNNEI come from the germline V gene. CDR3 sequence (DNA): TGTGCCAGCAGCACTCAGGGTTTCGAGCAGTACTTC. Translation gives CASSTQGFEQYF.

This chain joins TRBV6-1 and TRBJ1-4; D unclear. Per the germline V gene, CDR1 is MNHNS and CDR2 is SASEGT. The CDR3 covers 15 residues. V shed 4 bases and J shed 5 bases, with 14 bases lying between them. CDR3 sequence reads: CASSGPPALNEKLFF. The CDR3 coding sequence is TGTGCCAGCAGTGGGCCGCCGGCCCTCAATGAAAAACTGTTTTTT.

This sequence joins TRBV20-1 and TRBJ1-2; 8 positions agree with TRBD1. CDR1 DFQATT and CDR2 SNEGSKA come from the germline V gene (reference sequence). CDR3 length: 11 residues. Here the CDR3 DNA reads TGCAGGGGAGACAGGGGAGATGGCTACACCTTC. This translates into CRGDRGDGYTF.

The chain carries TRBV27 and TRBJ1-3, with 7 bases fitting TRBD1. V was clipped by 2 bases and J by 3 bases; unmatched bases: 1. Germline-derived CDR1 and CDR2 are MNHEY and SMNVEV (reference sequence). The CDR3 runs to 14 residues. DNA of the CDR3: TGTGCCAGCAGTTTAGCAGGGGGTGGAAACACCATATATTTT. The encoded protein is CASSLAGGGNTIYF.

The chain combines TRBV5-1 with TRBJ2-2, with 9 bases fitting TRBD2. Germline assignment: CDR1 SGHRS and CDR2 YFSETQ. The CDR3 spans 15 residues. Trimming at V came to 0 bases and at J to 4 bases, leaving 1 base not matched to a gene. The CDR3 sequence: CASSLVAGATGELFF. The CDR3 coding sequence is TGCGCCAGCAGCTTGGTAGCGGGGGCCACCGGGGAGCTGTTTTTT.

CDR3: CASSLTPGTGNSPLHF. DNA for the CDR3: TGCGCCAGCAGCTTGACACCCGGGACAGGGAATTCACCCCTCCACTTT. The rearrangement links TRBV5-1 to TRBJ1-6; 9 positions match TRBD1. Trimming at V came to 1 base and at J to 7 bases, leaving 6 bases not matched to a gene. The germline V gene has CDR1 SGHRS and CDR2 YFSETQ. This CDR3 is built from 16 residues.

The chain is built from TRBV2 and TRBJ1-1; perhaps TRBD1 as D (5 bases). Germline V gene data show CDR1 as SNHLY and CDR2 as FYNNEI. V was clipped by 2 bases and J by 1 base, with 20 bases between them. The CDR3 sequence is 18 residues long. This CDR3 reads CASSESTGGPASNTEAFF. The CDR3 nucleotides read TGTGCCAGCAGTGAAAGTACTGGGGGACCTGCCTCGAACACTGAAGCTTTCTTT.

The CDR3 DNA follows: TGTGCCAGCAGCTTATATGGGACAGGGGACACTGAAGCTTTCTTT. It codes for CASSLYGTGDTEAFF. The J gene is TRBJ1-1, the V gene TRBV7-9; 10 positions match TRBD1. The V gene end was trimmed by 2 bases and the J gene end by 3 bases; junction bases not matched to a gene: 3. From germline, CDR1 is SEHNR and CDR2 FQNEAQ (reference sequence). The CDR3 covers 15 residues.

The genes are TRBV5-5 and TRBJ1-2; D ambiguous. Trimming took off 2 bases at V and 0 bases at J, with 5 bases between the two ends. There are 13 residues in the CDR3. Per the germline V gene, CDR1 is SGHKS and CDR2 is YYEKEE (reference sequence). Here the CDR3 DNA reads TGTGCCAGCAGCTTTGGAGCTAACTATGGCTACACCTTC. It encodes CASSFGANYGYTF. The full variable domain, completed using reference TRBV5-5 and TRBJ1-2, is DAGVTQSPTHLIKTRGQQVTLRCSPISGHKSVSWYQQVLGQGPQFIFQYYEKEERGRGNFPDRFSARQFPNYSSELNVNALLLGDSALYLCASSFGANYGYTFGSGTRLTVV.

V gene TRBV5-1 combines with J gene TRBJ2-2, with D perhaps TRBD1 (5 bases). Germline CDR1 and CDR2: SGHRS and YFSETQ. The CDR3 covers 14 residues. The V and J ends lost 5 bases and 3 bases respectively, with 11 bases between them. The CDR3: CASRLLGDTGELFF. The CDR3 DNA reads TGCGCCAGCAGACTTTTAGGGGACACCGGGGAGCTGTTTTTT.

The chain uses TRBV9 and TRBJ1-1; 9 nucleotides align to TRBD1. V lost 5 bases and J lost 1; bases outside the gene matches: 9. CDR1 is SGDLS and CDR2 is YYNGEE in the germline V gene. The CDR3 totals 16 residues. CDR3: CASRNTPGQGNTEAFF. The CDR3 region has the DNA TGTGCCAGCAGGAATACGCCGGGACAGGGGAACACTGAAGCTTTCTTT. Full variable domain (rest looked up from reference TRBV9 and TRBJ1-1): DSGVTQTPKHLITATGQRVTLRCSPRSGDLSVYWYQQSLDQGLQFLIQYYNGEERAKGNILERFSAQQFPDLHSELNLSSLELGDSALYFCASRNTPGQGNTEAFFGQGTRLTVV.